The 27 T cell receptor beta chains below all came from one sample that was sequenced in a study of T cell responses to AZD1222 COVID-19 vaccine. This table comes from immunoSEQ multiplex PCR, and its TCRdb copy is limited to in-frame clones, with some not included. This sample carries tens of thousands of clones, around nine tenths of them seen once, and the ten largest clones take roughly 4.9%. The starting material was peripheral blood, obtained 28 days after the second dose of the MenACWY control vaccine. All receptors derive from an adult who received the MenACWY meningococcal vaccine as a control.

The chain combines TRBV28 with TRBJ1-2; tentative D call: TRBD1 (5 bases). Germline V gene lookup returns CDR1 MDHEN and CDR2 SYDVKM. V lost 6 bases and J 3 bases, leaving 17 bases between the germline ends. This CDR3 has 15 residues. The CDR3 nucleotides are TGTGCCAGCAGCCCCCCGCGGGGGTGGTACTATGGCTACACCTTC. This gives the protein CASSPPRGWYYGYTF.

The V and J genes are TRBV19 and TRBJ1-2; 9 bases match TRBD1. Germline CDR1 and CDR2: LNHDA and SQIVND (reference sequence). The CDR3 is 15 amino acids. J lost 4 bases, V lost 5 bases, and 8 bases had no gene match. This chain's CDR3 is CASSADRGSAYGYTF. The DNA for the CDR3 is TGTGCCAGTAGTGCTGACAGGGGGTCGGCCTATGGCTACACCTTC.

The DNA for the CDR3 is TGTGCCAGCAGGACGGACAGGGTCTATGGCTACACCTTC. As protein: CASRTDRVYGYTF. The chain couples TRBV6-5 to TRBJ1-2; 8 positions agree with TRBD1. The V gene end was trimmed by 6 bases and the J gene end by 4 bases; junction bases not matched to a gene: 4. Germline V gives CDR1 MNHEY, CDR2 SVGAGI. There are 13 residues in the CDR3.

The chain recombines TRBV28 with TRBJ1-5, with TRBD1 as a possible D gene (5 bases). Looked up from germline, CDR1 is MDHEN and CDR2 is SYDVKM. This CDR3 comprises 17 residues. Trimming shortened V by 4 bases and J by 0 bases, and 16 bases separated the two germline ends. CDR3 sequence: CASSSTLWDYSNQPQHF. DNA for the CDR3: TGTGCCAGCAGTTCGACCCTCTGGGACTATAGCAATCAGCCCCAGCATTTT.

This chain links TRBV30 with TRBJ2-1; the D gene is possibly TRBD1 (6 bases). Germline-derived CDR1 and CDR2 are GTSNPN and SVGIG (reference sequence). CDR3 size: 15 residues. Trimming removed 1 base at V and 5 bases at J, with 15 bases between. CDR3 DNA sequence: TGTGCCTGGAGTGCCCTAAGGACAGAGAACAATGAGCAGTTCTTC. It specifies CAWSALRTENNEQFF. The whole variable domain, remainder taken from reference TRBV30 and TRBJ2-1, is SQTIHQWPATLVQPVGSPLSLECTVEGTSNPNLYWYRQAAGRGLQLLFYSVGIGQISSEVPQNLSASRPQDRQFILSSKKLLLSDSGFYLCAWSALRTENNEQFFGPGTRLTVL.

The rearrangement joins TRBV5-1 to TRBJ2-3, with no clear D. Trimming took 5 bases from V and 0 from J, leaving 22 bases between them. Per the germline V gene, CDR1 is SGHRS and CDR2 is YFSETQ. The CDR3 sequence is 18 residues long. CDR3 coding DNA: TGCGCCAGCAGAACGACCTCGGTGCGGCCAGCTAGCACAGATACGCAGTATTTT. Its protein product is CASRTTSVRPASTDTQYF.

This chain links TRBV5-1 with TRBJ2-5, with 9 bases identical to TRBD2. Germline CDR1 and CDR2: SGHRS and YFSETQ. V shed 2 bases and J 1 base; nucleotides not matched to a gene: 6. The CDR3 spans 16 residues. CDR3 nucleotides: TGCGCCAGCAGCTTCTCCTTAGCGGGGGCCCAAGAGACCCAGTACTTC. Translated, it gives CASSFSLAGAQETQYF.

This chain joins TRBV28 and TRBJ2-1; D call uncertain. V lost 1 base, J lost 7 bases, and 11 bases lay in between. The CDR3 is 14 residues long. Per the germline V gene, CDR1 is MDHEN and CDR2 is SYDVKM. The CDR3 is CASSLSRGRNEQFF. CDR3 DNA: TGTGCCAGCAGTTTATCCCGAGGACGGAATGAGCAGTTCTTC.

The chain is built from TRBV6-5 and TRBJ2-7, with D perhaps being TRBD1 or TRBD2 (5 bases each). Germline V CDR1 and CDR2: MNHEY, SVGAGI. The V and J ends lost 6 bases and 0 bases respectively, with 9 bases between them. CDR3 length: 13 residues. CDR3 sequence: CASSRGTSYEQYF. The CDR3 nucleotides read TGTGCCAGCAGCCGGGGCACCTCCTACGAGCAGTACTTC.

This chain connects TRBV6-5 to TRBJ1-6; 8 bases agree with TRBD1. Trimming took 7 bases from V and 5 from J; bases not matched to a gene: 7. Germline CDR1 and CDR2: MNHEY and SVGAGI. The CDR3 runs 15 residues. Here the CDR3 reads CASNPTTGDNSPLHF. CDR3 DNA: TGTGCCAGCAACCCTACGACAGGGGATAATTCACCCCTCCACTTT.

This clone has a handful of counts. The CDR3 protein is CASSPYLRGSTDTQYF. In DNA form, the CDR3 reads TGTGCCAGCAGCCCGTACTTAAGGGGTAGCACAGATACGCAGTATTTT. The chain is built from TRBV5-4 and TRBJ2-3; D might be TRBD1 (5 bases). Looked up from germline, CDR1 is SGHNT and CDR2 is YYREEE (reference sequence). Trimming left V 4 bases short and J 0 bases short, with 15 bases between. The CDR3 is made up of 16 amino acids.

CDR3 bases: TGTGCCATCAGTGAAGGTCAGGGATCTGAAGCTTTCTTT. Its protein is CAISEGQGSEAFF. V gene TRBV10-3 combines with J gene TRBJ1-1; weak D call: TRBD1 (5 bases). Per germline, CDR1 ENHRY and CDR2 SYGVKD. This CDR3 has 13 residues. The V and J ends lost 3 bases and 6 bases respectively, with 11 bases between them.

The J gene is TRBJ1-2, the V gene TRBV3-1 (or the pseudogene TRBV3-2); D not resolved. CDR1 and CDR2 (germline): LGHDT, YNNKEL (reference sequence). V gave up 3 bases and J gave up 5 bases, with 10 bases separating them. The CDR3 runs 13 residues. The CDR3 DNA reads TGTGCCAGCAGCCAGGGGAGAGGGTATGGCTACACCTTC. It specifies CASSQGRGYGYTF.

This chain links TRBV30 with TRBJ1-1, with a tentative D call TRBD1 (6 bases). V dropped 5 bases and J dropped 5 bases, with 12 bases sitting between them. CDR3 length: 12 residues. Germline V lookup: CDR1 GTSNPN, CDR2 SVGIG (reference sequence). The CDR3 nucleotides read TGTGCCTGGGACACAGGGAGGACTGAAGCTTTCTTT. Translating it yields CAWDTGRTEAFF.

The rearrangement uses TRBV11-2 and TRBJ2-7; D may be TRBD1 (6 bases). Germline V gives CDR1 SGHAT, CDR2 FQNNGV. Trimming shortened V by 6 bases and J by 2 bases, and 11 bases separated the two germline ends. The CDR3 is 13 amino acids. The CDR3: CASRTTGTYEQYF. DNA for the CDR3: TGTGCCAGCAGGACTACAGGGACCTACGAGCAGTACTTC. Filled out from reference TRBV11-2 and TRBJ2-7, the complete variable domain reads EAGVAQSPRYKIIEKRQSVAFWCNPISGHATLYWYQQILGQGPKLLIQFQNNGVVDDSQLPKDRFSAERLKGVDSTLKIQPAKLEDSAVYLCASRTTGTYEQYFGPGTRLTVT.

The gene calls are TRBV28 and TRBJ2-7; TRBD1 agrees at 7 bases. After removal of 7 bases from V and 4 bases from J, the junction contained 10 bases not matched to a gene. The CDR3 extends over 14 amino acids. The germline V gene has CDR1 MDHEN and CDR2 SYDVKM. CDR3 region: CASKGARRTYEQYF. The CDR3 DNA sequence: TGTGCCAGCAAGGGGGCCCGTCGAACTTACGAGCAGTACTTC. Filled out from reference TRBV28 and TRBJ2-7, the complete variable domain reads DVKVTQSSRYLVKRTGEKVFLECVQDMDHENMFWYRQDPGLGLRLIYFSYDVKMKEKGDIPEGYSVSREKKERFSLILESASTNQTSMYLCASKGARRTYEQYFGPGTRLTVT.

The CDR3 nucleotides read TGTGCCAGCAGCGGCCGGACTGGGGGAGAAGCTTTCTTT. Amino acids: CASSGRTGGEAFF. The chain recombines TRBV7-2 with TRBJ1-1, with D possibly matching TRBD1 (5 bases). The CDR3 has 13 amino acids. Trimming cost V 5 bases and J 8 bases, with 15 bases left between them. Germline loops: CDR1 SGHTA, CDR2 FQGNSA.

By its share, this clone is medium-sized. The V gene is TRBV27, the J gene TRBJ1-2; possible D gene TRBD1, 5 bases. The CDR3 extends over 13 amino acids. The germline V and J ends were trimmed by 2 bases and 7 bases, with 11 bases remaining between them. Germline V CDR1 and CDR2: MNHEY, SMNVEV (reference sequence). This CDR3 reads CASSLQGSRGYTF. CDR3 DNA sequence: TGTGCCAGCAGTTTACAGGGTTCCCGTGGCTACACCTTC.

The V call is TRBV19, the J call TRBJ2-1; D gene ambiguous. Trimming removed 4 bases from V and 0 bases from J, with 10 bases in between. Germline CDR1 LNHDA, CDR2 SQIVND (reference sequence). This CDR3 is built from 15 residues. This CDR3 is CASSNGRSSYNEQFF. The CDR3 DNA is TGTGCCAGTAGTAACGGTAGGAGCTCCTACAATGAGCAGTTCTTC.

The chain joins TRBV3-1 (or the pseudogene TRBV3-2) to TRBJ2-2, with unresolved D. The length of the CDR3 is 14 residues. Trimming removed 6 bases from V and 0 bases from J, with 8 bases in between. Germline V lookup: CDR1 LGHDT, CDR2 YNNKEL (reference sequence). CDR3 sequence reads: CASRGRSNTGELFF. CDR3 nucleotides: TGTGCCAGCAGAGGACGGTCGAACACCGGGGAGCTGTTTTTT.

The chain uses TRBV4-2 and TRBJ1-3; no reliable D call. Germline loops: CDR1 LGHNA, CDR2 YNFKEQ. The V gene lost 1 base and the J gene lost 0 bases, with 10 bases spanning the gap. The CDR3 sequence is 16 residues long. The CDR3 DNA reads TGTGCCAGCAGCCAAGTGGGCGGGAGCTCTGGAAACACCATATATTTT. Translation: CASSQVGGSSGNTIYF.

Only a few counts were recorded for this clone. V and J are TRBV9 and TRBJ2-5; D is uncertain. CDR3 size: 13 residues. V shed 4 bases and J shed 5 bases, with 12 bases lying between them. Germline CDR1 reads SGDLS; CDR2 reads YYNGEE. In nucleotides, the CDR3 is TGTGCCAGCAGCTCGACCCCGCAGGAGACCCAGTACTTC. Translated, it gives CASSSTPQETQYF.

The chain employs TRBV6-5 and TRBJ1-2; D unclear. Trimming shortened V by 0 bases and J by 5 bases, and 10 bases separated the two germline ends. The germline V gene encodes CDR1 MNHEY and CDR2 SVGAGI. The CDR3 is 14 residues long. The CDR3 DNA follows: TGTGCCAGCAGTTACTCGAAGCGCTTTTATGGCTACACCTTC. Protein product: CASSYSKRFYGYTF.

The chain combines TRBV4-2 with TRBJ2-4; the D gene could be TRBD1 or TRBD2 (5 bases each). Deletions cut 1 base from V and 3 bases from J, with 16 bases between. CDR3 length: 17 amino acids. Per germline, CDR1 LGHNA and CDR2 YNFKEQ. Here the CDR3 reads CASSQVAGEGVKNIQYF. As DNA, the CDR3 is TGTGCCAGCAGCCAAGTGGCCGGGGAAGGGGTCAAAAACATTCAGTACTTC.

The chain employs TRBV27 and TRBJ2-1; the D is unclear. Germline CDR1 MNHEY, CDR2 SMNVEV (reference sequence). The CDR3 contains 13 residues. Trimming removed 5 bases from V and 4 bases from J, with 9 bases in between. CDR3 residues: CASSPRSYNEQFF. Written as DNA, the CDR3 is TGTGCCAGCAGTCCTAGAAGTTACAATGAGCAGTTCTTC.

The rearrangement links TRBV7-6 to TRBJ2-5; 9 nucleotides line up with TRBD2. The J segment lost 5 bases and the V segment lost 4 bases, leaving 11 bases of the junction unmatched. The CDR3 runs to 16 residues. Germline CDR1 is SGHVS and CDR2 is FNYEAQ. CDR3 DNA: TGTGCCAGCAGCTCCCGACTCCAGCGGGGGGCGGAGACCCAGTACTTC. Amino acid sequence: CASSSRLQRGAETQYF. The full variable domain, its missing parts supplied by reference TRBV7-6 and TRBJ2-5, is GAGVSQSPRYKVTKRGQDVALRCDPISGHVSLYWYRQALGQGPEFLTYFNYEAQQDKSGLPNDRFSAERPEGSISTLTIQRTEQRDSAMYRCASSSRLQRGAETQYFGPGTRLLVL.

This clone has only one observation. The V and J genes are TRBV18 and TRBJ1-4; 9 nucleotides agree with TRBD1. This CDR3 comprises 17 residues. V was pared by 2 bases and J by 4 bases, with 8 bases of the junction left unmatched. Germline V gives CDR1 KGHSH, CDR2 LQKENI. The CDR3 reads CASSPFLTGGSNEKLFF. CDR3 nucleotides: TGTGCCAGCTCACCATTCTTAACAGGGGGCAGTAATGAAAAACTGTTTTTT.